The clone carrying this TCR beta chain was counted between two and nine times. This record belongs to a study of read filtering for tumor transcriptome and immune sequencing. Study details: TCR-mapped reads were about 3.5 to 10.27 million with IR-seq versus about 75 to 1,400 with RNA-seq.

From roughly 400 ng of RNA, a library with molecular barcoded alpha/delta and beta/gamma adaptors was made. MiXCR, run by TCRdb on the reads, gives a single entry per CDR3 protein. The repertoire has 35,000 to 40,000 distinct CDR3 sequences, approximately 14% of them found once; the top ten carry 27%. Trimming at V came to 4 bases and at J to 5 bases, leaving 6 bases not matched to a gene. This CDR3 comprises 15 residues. Per germline, CDR1 SQVTM and CDR2 ANQGSEA. The chain employs TRBV29-1 and TRBJ2-5; 14 bases match TRBD2. The sample was a population of CD138-negative cells sorted from bone marrow. The receptor comes from a donor aged 40 or older with multiple myeloma. The CDR3 bases are TGCAGCGTTGGACTAGCGGGAGGGCCGAGGGAGACCCAGTACTTC. This encodes CSVGLAGGPRETQYF.